The rows below give T cell receptor beta chains drawn from one sample of a study of Ad26.COV2.S vaccination and SARS-CoV-2 variants. Clones were read by immunoSEQ multiplex PCR, and TCRdb kept only the in-frame ones, dropping some. The top ten clones hold 6.4% of a sample with 380,000 or so clones, about 87% of them seen once. The sample here was peripheral blood, taken in a trial of Ad26.COV2.S vaccine versus placebo. The receptors stem from a person between 18 and 60 years old who received the Ad26.COV2.S COVID-19 vaccine or a placebo. Each CDR3 is given with its conserved first and last residue. Each record gives: V gene, clone size, J gene, CDR3 protein. Not all rows give a size; the values are once, few, many and, for expanded clones, a class.

TRBV21-1	.	TRBJ2-2	CASSKGGGGTGELFF
TRBV19	.	TRBJ1-3	CASSLSYSGNTIYF
TRBV5-8	.	TRBJ2-4	CASSEGGTGKNIQYF
TRBV7-9	.	TRBJ2-3	CASRREDTQYF
TRBV5-6	.	TRBJ2-7	CASTRLGSYEQYF
TRBV28	.	TRBJ1-5	CASSLEKPQHF
TRBV6-2/TRBV6-3	.	TRBJ1-2	CASSDNRVGYTF
TRBV6-5	.	TRBJ1-5	CASSTYLDQPQHF
TRBV18	.	TRBJ2-1	CASSPGLAGEGEQFF
TRBV29-1	.	TRBJ2-5	CSVEGPTYQETQYF
TRBV9	.	TRBJ1-3	CASSVAPSNSNGNTIYF
TRBV5-1	.	TRBJ1-3	CASSLFEGNTIYF
TRBV20-1	.	TRBJ2-5	CSAMARETQYF
TRBV18	once	TRBJ2-1	CASSPQSSYNEQFF
TRBV27	.	TRBJ2-7	CASSLGTAGEQYF
TRBV6-6	.	TRBJ1-2	CASSYPPDRGPGYTF
TRBV2	.	TRBJ1-4	CASSREGQGNEKLFF
TRBV4-3	.	TRBJ2-7	CASSQDRRASSYEQYF
TRBV19	.	TRBJ2-1	CASSMGLAGGPRKNEQFF
TRBV28	.	TRBJ2-5	CASSLGSEETQYF
TRBV28	.	TRBJ2-7	CASSSRDRGNYEQYF
TRBV7-9	.	TRBJ1-2	CASSFNRVDYGYTF
TRBV28	few	TRBJ1-4	CASGAHINEKLFF
TRBV5-1	.	TRBJ1-1	CASSRSTANTEAFF
TRBV28	.	TRBJ1-5	CASTSEGSPNQPQHF
TRBV4-1	.	TRBJ2-1	CASSLGSGGNEQFF
TRBV7-8	.	TRBJ1-1	CASSLVQGPTEAFF
TRBV15	.	TRBJ2-1	CATKGAGGRNEQFF
TRBV7-9	.	TRBJ2-3	CASSSKATGSTDTQYF
TRBV9	.	TRBJ2-1	CASSVGRGNEQFF
TRBV19	once	TRBJ1-1	CASKQGSRDTEAFF
TRBV7-9	.	TRBJ1-2	CASIGGGEDGYTF
TRBV29-1	.	TRBJ2-3	CSVVVIWADTQYF
TRBV11-2	.	TRBJ2-3	CASSLVSLRYTDTQYF
TRBV7-3	once	TRBJ2-5	CASSYPIQGIETQYF
TRBV18	.	TRBJ1-2	CASSPRQGNYGYTF
TRBV9	.	TRBJ2-1	CASSRRLSRGDEQFF
TRBV4-3	.	TRBJ1-6	CASSQDSALQNSPLHF
TRBV27	.	TRBJ2-1	CASSPLSGFGTSYNEQFF
TRBV5-1	.	TRBJ1-5	CASSPGQVYSNQPQHF
TRBV20-1	few	TRBJ2-7	CSAGNYEQYF
TRBV18	few	TRBJ1-3	CASSPLTRTGISGNTIYF
TRBV9	.	TRBJ1-2	CASSVDISQNYGYTF
TRBV6-5	.	TRBJ1-1	CASSPEGLGNTEAFF
TRBV4-1	.	TRBJ2-1	CASSQATGGANNEQFF
TRBV6-6	.	TRBJ1-4	CASSYGYGHNEKLFF
TRBV5-4	.	TRBJ1-3	CASSPGGETPGNTIYF
TRBV9	once	TRBJ2-3	CASSGGASGGLGDTQYF
TRBV19	few	TRBJ2-7	CASSTSGSKYEQYF
TRBV5-1	.	TRBJ2-1	CASSPISTSGAYNEQFF
TRBV4-3	.	TRBJ1-1	CASSQDRAGDGTEAFF
TRBV28	.	TRBJ1-2	CASSETLQGRFDGYTF
TRBV4-1	once	TRBJ1-5	CASSQDVGPQHF
TRBV19	.	TRBJ1-5	CASSIFGLGRTSNQPQHF
TRBV6-5	.	TRBJ1-1	CASIQGARNTEAFF
TRBV5-1	few	TRBJ2-3	CASSLGGDTDTQYF
TRBV5-1	once	TRBJ2-5	CASSSSWTAGAQYF
TRBV28	.	TRBJ1-2	CASSQAPTGTYGYTF
TRBV29-1	.	TRBJ2-3	CSVETSSTDTQYF